This TCR beta chain was profiled in a study of cytomegalovirus exposure and HLA in healthy donors. Findings and limits, study-wide: TCR beta chains numbering 164 were designated cytomegalovirus-associated. Sequencing artifact likely explains a cluster of highly shared sequence variants. Presence/absence comparisons presumed near-even sequencing depth among donors.

On this clone itself: Antigen unknown.

PCR involved 60 Vbeta and 13 Jbeta primers. Measured with immunoSEQ multiplex PCR; TCRdb has only the in-frame clones, and not every one. The sample consists of some 30,000 clones, around two fifths of them appearing once. All donors participated as healthy donors of bone marrow. The CDR3 sequence is 15 residues long. CDR1 is SGHRS and CDR2 is YFSETQ in the germline V gene. The chain has TRBV5-1 and TRBJ2-5; 9 bases are shared with TRBD1. The J call may be mistaken, given a closer DNA end match to TRBJ2-7. The sample consisted of PBMCs. The sequence was obtained from a woman aged 50 to 60 in good health and CMV-seronegative. DNA of the CDR3: TGCGCCAGCAGCTTGGGCGGGACAGGGTTCCACGAGCAGTACTTC. Encoded protein: CASSLGGTGFHEQYF.